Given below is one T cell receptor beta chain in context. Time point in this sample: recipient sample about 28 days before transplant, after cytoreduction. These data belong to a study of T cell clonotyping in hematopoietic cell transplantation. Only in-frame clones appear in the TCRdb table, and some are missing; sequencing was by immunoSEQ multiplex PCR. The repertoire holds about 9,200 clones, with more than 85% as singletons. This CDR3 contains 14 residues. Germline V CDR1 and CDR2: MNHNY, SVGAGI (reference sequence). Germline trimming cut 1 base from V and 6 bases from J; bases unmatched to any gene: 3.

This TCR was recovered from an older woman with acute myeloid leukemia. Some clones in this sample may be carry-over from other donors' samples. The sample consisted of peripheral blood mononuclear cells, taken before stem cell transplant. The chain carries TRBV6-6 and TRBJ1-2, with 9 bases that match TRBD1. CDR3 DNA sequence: TGTGCCAGCAGTTACTACGACAGGGGGGATGGCTACACCTTC. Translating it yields CASSYYDRGDGYTF.